The present entry profiles one T cell receptor beta chain with its context. Its matching antigen is unknown. What was amplified from RNA transcripts were TCR beta CDR3 regions. Initially, a first-round RT-PCR of the TCR CDR3 employed the HTBI primer set. Each CDR3 protein gets one entry after TCRdb re-called the multiplex PCR reads with MiXCR. The table has about 520,000 distinct CDR3 sequences, around a quarter seen once. Each 10 ml fresh peripheral blood draw supplied the PBMCs. The data belong to a study of T cells in Graves' hyperthyroidism and ophthalmopathy. Findings of the study overall: By a 13 V-J model, ophthalmopathy was set apart from stable hyperthyroidism. Blood also showed most of the thyroid clonotypes that were expanded above 0.001.

Trimming removed 1 base from V and 1 base from J, with 10 bases in between. Germline CDR1 reads MNHEY; CDR2 reads SVGAGI. The CDR3 extends over 15 amino acids. The sequence derives from a woman in her 30s with Graves' ophthalmopathy. V gene TRBV6-5 combines with J gene TRBJ1-1; tentatively, D is TRBD1 (5 bases). Sequencing input: blood. The CDR3 protein is CASSYFATGNTEAFF. The CDR3 nucleotides read TGTGCCAGCAGTTACTTCGCTACAGGGAACACTGAAGCTTTCTTT.